The clone carrying this TCR beta chain was detected only once. Generated by immunoSEQ multiplex PCR, the TCRdb table keeps only in-frame clones and is missing some. The table lists under 50,000 clones, about nine tenths of them singletons. This specimen belongs to a study of regulatory dendritic cells for organ transplantation. This CDR3 is 13 amino acids long. The sequenced material came from naive CD8+ T cells from blood. Subset meaning: CD45RA+ naive T cells. The receptor comes from a human donor in good health. The gene calls are TRBV12-2 and TRBJ1-2. TRBV12-2 is given as a pseudogene. CDR3 bases: TGTGCAAGTCGCCCAATGAGGCGGTGCGGCTACACCTTC. This gives the protein CASRPMRRCGYTF.